Listed below are T cell receptor beta chains from one sample, sequenced in a study of cytotoxic CD8 clonotypes in ibrutinib-treated CLL. Only in-frame clones appear in the TCRdb table, and some are missing; sequencing was by immunoSEQ multiplex PCR. The sample carries 150,000 to 200,000 clones, roughly 90% recorded once. The input for sequencing was PBMCs, taken at disease progression, from a patient treated with ibrutinib. These receptors were taken from a human donor with chronic lymphocytic leukemia. CDR3s include the opening cysteine and the closing phenylalanine or tryptophan. A D gene is named only where the DNA matches it firmly. Rows may omit the clone size; those that give it use once, few, many or a size class.

TRBJ1-2,NA,NA,TRBV27,TGTGCCAGCAGTTTATCGAGTTCACAGAGGGGCACCTATGGCTACACCTTC,CASSLSSSQRGTYGYTF
TRBJ2-2,TRBD2,few,TRBV5-4,TGTGCCAGCCAACGGGGGGGCCCCTCGAACACCGGGGAGCTGTTTTTT,CASQRGGPSNTGELFF
TRBJ1-2,NA,NA,TRBV27,TGTGCCAGCAGTGGTCTACAGGGCCACTATGGCTACACCTTC,CASSGLQGHYGYTF
TRBJ2-7,TRBD1,NA,TRBV9,TGTGCCAGCAGCCCGCGGACAGGGAGCTCCTACGAGCAGTACTTC,CASSPRTGSSYEQYF
TRBJ2-7,NA,NA,TRBV2,TGTGCCAGCATAAATCTGGCGAGCTCCTACGAGCAGTACTTC,CASINLASSYEQYF
TRBJ1-1,NA,NA,TRBV7-9,TGTGCCAGCAGCTTGGGGACATCTTGGGGCACTGAAGCTTTCTTT,CASSLGTSWGTEAFF
TRBJ2-7,NA,NA,TRBV5-5,TGTGCCAGCAGCTTGGAGGCAGCCGGGGCCTACGAGCAGTACTTC,CASSLEAAGAYEQYF
TRBJ2-5,NA,NA,TRBV5-1,TGCGCCAGCAGCTTGACACCGGGATCGCAAGAGACCCAGTACTTC,CASSLTPGSQETQYF
TRBJ1-3,NA,NA,TRBV6-5,TGTGCCAGCAGGCGGGAAGGTGGTAGAAACACCATATATTTT,CASRREGGRNTIYF
TRBJ2-5,NA,few,TRBV10-3,TGTGCCATCAGTGGCCCCGGAGGGGGGGTAACGGAGACCCAGTACTTC,CAISGPGGGVTETQYF
TRBJ2-1,TRBD2,NA,TRBV5-4,TGTGCCAGCAGCTTAGGGGGACTAGCGGGAGTAGGGCAGTTCTTC,CASSLGGLAGVGQFF
TRBJ2-5,NA,once,TRBV5-6,TGTGCCAGCAGCTTCGTAGGGCTGGCCCGACAAGAGACCCAGTACTTC,CASSFVGLARQETQYF
TRBJ2-7,TRBD2,NA,TRBV7-2,TGTGCCAGCAGCCCCGGGACTAGCTTGTTCTACGAGCAGTACTTC,CASSPGTSLFYEQYF
TRBJ2-7,NA,NA,TRBV2,TGTGCCAGCAGCCGAAAATACGAGCAGTACTTC,CASSRKYEQYF
TRBJ2-2,NA,NA,TRBV28,TGTGCCAGCAGTTTTAGCGGTAGAACCGGGGAGCTGTTTTTT,CASSFSGRTGELFF
TRBJ1-4,NA,once,TRBV4-1,TGCGCCAGCAGCCAAAGGGAAAAACTGTTTTTT,CASSQREKLFF
TRBJ2-7,NA,NA,TRBV7-8,TGTGCCAGCAGCATGCAGGGCTACGAGCAGTACTTC,CASSMQGYEQYF
TRBJ1-1,NA,few,TRBV18,TGTGCCAGCTACCAGGGAGGGATGAACACTGAAGCTTTCTTT,CASYQGGMNTEAFF
TRBJ1-5,NA,few,TRBV5-8,TGTGCCAGCAGCTTGCGGGTAAATAGCAATCAGCCCCAGCATTTT,CASSLRVNSNQPQHF
TRBJ1-2,NA,NA,TRBV19,TGTGCCAGTAGCGTCCCCCGGGCGGATACTAACTATGGCTACACCTTC,CASSVPRADTNYGYTF
TRBJ2-1,NA,NA,TRBV13,TGTGCCAGCAGCCCAGCGACAGAGCAGTTCTTC,CASSPATEQFF
TRBJ2-5,TRBD2,NA,TRBV27,TGTGCCAGCAGTTCTAGCGGGAGGGGTCAAGAGACCCAGTACTTC,CASSSSGRGQETQYF
TRBJ2-1,TRBD1,NA,TRBV2,TGTGCCAGCAGGCGGGACAGGGGGACGTATGAGCAGTTCTTC,CASRRDRGTYEQFF
TRBJ2-5,NA,NA,TRBV28,TGTGCCAGCGGGCGTGAGACCCAGTACTTC,CASGRETQYF
TRBJ1-1,NA,NA,TRBV11-3,TGTGCCAGCAGCGCTAGAAAAGGGAGGGACACTGAAGCTTTCTTT,CASSARKGRDTEAFF
TRBJ2-7,NA,once,TRBV14,TGTGCCAGCAGCCAAGATAGTAACGTGAGGGAGCAGTACTTC,CASSQDSNVREQYF
TRBJ1-1,NA,NA,TRBV9,TGTGCCAGCAGCCCCAACGTGACAGGAACTGAAGCTTTCTTT,CASSPNVTGTEAFF
TRBJ1-1,NA,few,TRBV5-1,TGCGCCAGCAGCTTAGGCGGTATGAACACTGAAGCTTTCTTT,CASSLGGMNTEAFF
TRBJ2-2,NA,NA,TRBV7-3,TGTGCCAGCAGTTCAGCGAACACCGGGGAGCTGTTTTTT,CASSSANTGELFF
TRBJ1-1,NA,NA,TRBV18,TGTGCCAGCTCACCACCCCTAAGTCCCAAAATGTTAAACACTGAAGCTTTCTTT,CASSPPLSPKMLNTEAFF
TRBJ1-5,NA,NA,TRBV28,TGTGCCAGCAGTTTTTTGCCGTATAGTTCGCCGGTTCAGCCCCAGCATTTT,CASSFLPYSSPVQPQHF
TRBJ2-3,NA,NA,TRBV5-1,TGCGCCAGCAGCTCAAGCACAGATACGCAGTATTTT,CASSSSTDTQYF
TRBJ1-1,NA,NA,TRBV7-2,TGTGCCAGCAGCTCCGATGGGGGCTGGAACACTGAAGCTTTCTTT,CASSSDGGWNTEAFF
TRBJ2-7,NA,NA,TRBV6-1,TGTGCCAGCACCCGCGACTCCTCCTACGAGCAGTACTTC,CASTRDSSYEQYF
TRBJ2-3,NA,NA,TRBV5-1,TGCGCCAGCAGCCGCCCTACAGATACGCAGTATTTT,CASSRPTDTQYF
TRBJ2-1,TRBD2,NA,TRBV28,TGTACCAGCAGATGGCGGGAGGGAGACAATGAGCAGTTCTTC,CTSRWREGDNEQFF
TRBJ2-1,NA,NA,TRBV9,TGTGCCAGCAGCGTAGTTGTGGGAGTAGCTAGCTCCTACAATGAGCAGTTCTTC,CASSVVVGVASSYNEQFF
TRBJ1-1,NA,NA,TRBV7-8,TGTGCCAGCGGGAGGAACACTGAAGCTTTCTTT,CASGRNTEAFF
TRBJ2-5,NA,NA,TRBV1,TGCACCAGCAGCCCACCAATGTCGAGCGAAGAGACCCAGTACTTC,CTSSPPMSSEETQYF
TRBJ2-2,TRBD1,NA,TRBV9,TGTGCCAGCAGCGTAGAGGGGACAGCTAACACCGGGGAGCTGTTTTTT,CASSVEGTANTGELFF
TRBJ2-3,NA,NA,TRBV7-3,TGTGCCAGCAGCCCCCGAGGGGGAGGGCAAGATACGCAGTATTTT,CASSPRGGGQDTQYF
TRBJ2-7,NA,NA,TRBV9,TGTGCCAGCAGCGTAGGCCGAGCTGGGCTTCGCTCCGAGCAGTACTTC,CASSVGRAGLRSEQYF
TRBJ2-7,NA,once,TRBV7-9,TGTGCCAGCAGCTATCATTGGGACAATTCCTACGAGCAGTACTTC,CASSYHWDNSYEQYF
TRBJ2-2,TRBD2,NA,TRBV7-6,TGTGCCCGCCGGGGGACTATGAACACCGGGGAGCTGTTTTTT,CARRGTMNTGELFF
TRBJ2-1,NA,NA,TRBV4-3,TGCGCCAGCAGCCAAGAACGGGAGTATCTTGAGCAGTTCTTC,CASSQEREYLEQFF
TRBJ2-7,TRBD1,many,TRBV28,TGTGCCAGCAGTTACATGGACAGGACGGGCGAGCAGTACTTC,CASSYMDRTGEQYF
TRBJ2-2,NA,NA,TRBV5-4,TGTGCCAGCAGCCGAGGAGATCCCGGGGAGCTGTTTTTT,CASSRGDPGELFF
TRBJ1-5,NA,many,TRBV4-1,TGCGCCAGCAGCCAAGACCGGCTCCTCCGCAATCAGCCCCAGCATTTT,CASSQDRLLRNQPQHF
TRBJ2-2,TRBD1,NA,TRBV2,TGTGCCAGCAGTGAAGCGCCAGGGGGCGAGGACACCGGGGAGCTGTTTTTT,CASSEAPGGEDTGELFF
TRBJ2-7,NA,NA,TRBV11-1,TGTGCCAGCAGCTTGAATCCCACCTACGAGCAGTACTTC,CASSLNPTYEQYF